These 8 T cell receptor beta chains share one sample of origin, sequenced in a study of T cell repertoires in cytomegalovirus infection. Their antigens remain unidentified. TCRdb recomputed calls from the reads with MiXCR, one row per CDR3 protein. The table includes some 920,000 distinct CDR3 sequences, around a third detected once. This specimen consisted of cultured CD8+ T cells from PBMCs, obtained from culture after CMV antigen stimulation. The receptors were sampled from a human donor in good health (CMV status not recorded). Some clones in this sample may be carry-over from other donors' samples.

V is TRBV28 and J is TRBJ2-1; the match to TRBD1 covers 11 bases. V trimming: 2 bases; J trimming: 4 bases; junction bases outside the gene matches: 7. This CDR3 contains 17 residues. In germline, CDR1 is MDHEN, CDR2 SYDVKM. CDR3 DNA: TGTGCCAGCAGTTTACGTCCCGGGACAGGGGGATACAATGAGCAGTTCTTC. Residues: CASSLRPGTGGYNEQFF.

This chain uses TRBV15 with TRBJ2-1; 7 positions agree with TRBD2. J gave up 7 bases and V 4 bases, and 19 bases lay outside the gene matches. CDR1 is LNHNV and CDR2 is YYDKDF in the germline V gene (reference sequence). This CDR3 has 18 residues. Written as DNA, the CDR3 is TGTGCCACCAGCACCTGGGAGGTGGGCGGGGGTGAGAGGAATGAGCAGTTCTTC. Amino acid sequence: CATSTWEVGGGERNEQFF. Variable domain in full (rest from reference TRBV15 and TRBJ2-1): DAMVIQNPRYQVTQFGKPVTLSCSQTLNHNVMYWYQQKSSQAPKLLFHYYDKDFNNEADTPDNFQSRRPNTSFCFLDIRSPGLGDTAMYLCATSTWEVGGGERNEQFFGPGTRLTVL.

This clonotype was observed a few times. Written as DNA, the CDR3 is TGTGCCAGCAGTTTCGCCGGCCCCAATGAGCAGTTCTTC. Translated: CASSFAGPNEQFF. The chain employs TRBV27 and TRBJ2-1, with no clear D. Germline values: CDR1 MNHEY, CDR2 SMNVEV (reference sequence). This CDR3 contains 13 residues. The V gene lost 3 bases and the J gene lost 6 bases, with 9 bases spanning the gap.

This clonotype was picked up a small number of times. V usage is TRBV4-3 and J usage is TRBJ1-6; weak D call: TRBD1 (6 bases). Per the germline V gene, CDR1 is LGHNA and CDR2 is YSLEER. The CDR3 length is 14 residues. The germline V and J ends were trimmed by 4 bases and 7 bases, with 11 bases remaining between them. DNA for the CDR3: TGCGCCAGCAGCCTCGGACAGCTAAATTCACCCCTCCACTTT. Its protein is CASSLGQLNSPLHF.

The chain carries TRBV5-6 and TRBJ2-1; D not certain. V gave up 1 base and J gave up 4 bases, with 21 bases separating them. The CDR3 extends over 18 amino acids. Germline V gene data show CDR1 as SGHDT and CDR2 as YYEEEE. In nucleotides, the CDR3 is TGTGCCAGCAGCTTGCTCTATGGGCCGCTCAGCCCTTACAATGAGCAGTTCTTC. It is translated as CASSLLYGPLSPYNEQFF.

Ten or more counts support this clonotype. The chain joins TRBV7-2 to TRBJ2-3; TRBD2 matches 7 bases. Germline CDR1 SGHTA, CDR2 FQGNSA. CDR3 length: 15 amino acids. The J segment lost 6 bases and the V segment lost 2 bases, leaving 8 bases of the junction unmatched. The CDR3 reads CASSLTWGGSDTQYF. The CDR3 DNA reads TGTGCCAGCAGCTTAACGTGGGGGGGTTCGGATACGCAGTATTTT.

J is TRBJ1-5 and V is TRBV10-3, with a tentative D call TRBD1 (5 bases). Trimming cost V 3 bases and J 6 bases, with 18 bases left between them. CDR3 length equals 16 residues. CDR1 and CDR2 from the germline V gene are ENHRY and SYGVKD. CDR3 bases: TGTGCCATCAGTGACTCCCCCGAAGGGGCGGGTCAGCCCCAGCATTTT. Translation gives CAISDSPEGAGQPQHF.

Note on this clonotype: Its ends do not fully match the called genes, so a read error is possible. This chain links TRBV5-1 with TRBJ1-1; TRBD1 aligns across 10 bases. Germline CDR1 SGHRS, CDR2 YFSETQ. This CDR3 is built from 13 residues. This CDR3 reads CASSLKTRDRGSF. CDR3 sequence (DNA): TGCGCCAGCAGCTTGAAGACCCGGGACAGGGGATCCTTT.